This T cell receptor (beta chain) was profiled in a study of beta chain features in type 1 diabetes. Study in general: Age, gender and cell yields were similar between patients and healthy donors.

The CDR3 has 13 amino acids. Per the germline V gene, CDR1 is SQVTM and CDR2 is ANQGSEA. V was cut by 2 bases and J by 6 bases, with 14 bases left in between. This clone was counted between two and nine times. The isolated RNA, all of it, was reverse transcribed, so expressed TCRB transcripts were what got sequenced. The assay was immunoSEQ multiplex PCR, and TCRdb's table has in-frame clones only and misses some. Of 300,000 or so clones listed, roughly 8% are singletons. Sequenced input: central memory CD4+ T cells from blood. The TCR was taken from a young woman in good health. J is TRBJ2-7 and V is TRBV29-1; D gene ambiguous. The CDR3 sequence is CSVELAREREQYF. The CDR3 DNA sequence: TGCAGCGTTGAACTCGCTAGGGAACGCGAGCAGTACTTC.